Presented here are 21 T cell receptor beta chains from one specimen sequenced in a study of T-cell reconstitution after alpha-beta-depleted transplantation in children (dated by TCRdb to 2016 to 2018). To prepare the library, PCR was applied. The listed sequencing device is Illumina HiSeq 2500. TCR library preparation used molecular barcoding, with unique molecular identifiers applied to normalize quantification of the TCRbeta repertoire. The public reads were run again by TCRdb, first through fastp at Q25 and then through MiXCR, and only productive beta chains were kept. Entries that share a CDR3 protein sequence are merged under the most common genes and DNA. The sample table records 200,000 to 300,000 distinct CDR3 sequences; about 12% of these occur just once. The top ten constitute around 2.5% of the sample. The specimen comprised PBMCs from the stem cell graft donor, sampled from the stem cell graft. The source of these receptors is a human donor who donated a stem cell graft to a child with acute lymphoblastic leukemia.

V and J are TRBV11-2 and TRBJ1-1; no reliable D call. CDR3 length equals 13 residues. Per germline, CDR1 SGHAT and CDR2 FQNNGV. V was pared by 8 bases and J by 1 base, with 11 bases between. The CDR3 region is CASRDIQNTEAFF. In nucleotides, the CDR3 is TGTGCCAGCCGAGACATTCAGAACACTGAAGCTTTCTTT.

Ten or more counts support this clonotype. V and J are TRBV5-1 and TRBJ1-5; D gene unclear. Per germline, CDR1 SGHRS and CDR2 YFSETQ. CDR3 size: 14 residues. Deletions cut 0 bases from V and 6 bases from J, with 10 bases between. CDR3 loop: CASSLDSPFQPQHF. CDR3 nucleotides: TGCGCCAGCAGCTTGGACAGCCCCTTTCAGCCCCAGCATTTT.

This clonotype was seen at least ten times. The chain couples TRBV27 to TRBJ1-6; TRBD1 might be the D (5 bases). The CDR3 spans 15 residues. Germline V gene lookup returns CDR1 MNHEY and CDR2 SMNVEV (reference sequence). V lost 3 bases and J 8 bases, leaving 14 bases between the germline ends. CDR3 nucleotides: TGTGCCAGCAGTTTCGCCAGGGTTTTGGATTCACCCCTCCACTTT. Protein sequence: CASSFARVLDSPLHF.

The V and J genes are TRBV29-1 and TRBJ2-7; perhaps TRBD1 as D (6 bases). In germline, CDR1 is SQVTM, CDR2 ANQGSEA. The CDR3 sequence is 14 residues long. V shed 2 bases and J shed 3 bases, with 14 bases lying between them. The CDR3 nucleotides are TGCAGCGTTGAATACAGGGATCTAGGCTACGAGCAGTACTTC. This sequence encodes CSVEYRDLGYEQYF.

This clonotype occurred many times. The V and J genes are TRBV27 and TRBJ1-5; D may be TRBD1 (6 bases). V shed 2 bases and J shed 7 bases, with 15 bases lying between them. This CDR3 has 15 residues. Germline CDR1 is MNHEY and CDR2 is SMNVEV (reference sequence). Here the CDR3 DNA reads TGTGCCAGCAGTTTAAGCTGGGGGGCAAGGCAGCCCCAGCATTTT. Protein product: CASSLSWGARQPQHF.

The sample holds many counts of this clonotype. The J gene is TRBJ2-7, the V gene TRBV20-1; D might be TRBD1 (5 bases). This CDR3 has 13 amino acids. The V gene's germline CDR1 is DFQATT and CDR2 SNEGSKA (reference sequence). V lost 0 bases, J lost 3 bases, and 9 bases lay in between. The CDR3 DNA is TGCAGTGCTAGAGACCCGGACAACTACGAGCAGTACTTC. Its translation: CSARDPDNYEQYF.

This clonotype was recorded many times. V is TRBV20-1 and J is TRBJ2-7; TRBD1 agrees at 7 bases. The ends lost 4 bases at V and 1 base at J; junction bases unmatched: 10. Germline V gene data show CDR1 as DFQATT and CDR2 as SNEGSKA (reference sequence). CDR3 length equals 15 residues. Here the CDR3 reads CSAMSRDSFSYEQYF. The CDR3 DNA follows: TGCAGTGCTATGAGCCGGGACAGCTTTTCCTACGAGCAGTACTTC.

The table lists this clonotype with many counts. V gene TRBV24-1 combines with J gene TRBJ2-5, with TRBD2 as a possible D gene (5 bases). CDR1 is KGHDR and CDR2 is SFDVKD in the germline V gene. V gave up 2 bases and J gave up 7 bases, with 16 bases separating them. This CDR3 region has 15 residues. The CDR3 nucleotides read TGTGCCACCAGTGATTCCTCAGCGGCCCTGGGGACCCAGTACTTC. It encodes CATSDSSAALGTQYF.

This clonotype was detected ten times or more. The chain is built from TRBV12-3 or TRBV12-4 and TRBJ2-2; TRBD1 matches 8 bases. The CDR3 runs 15 residues. The junction had 9 bases not matched to a gene; V was cut back by 6 bases and J by 6 bases. CDR3 sequence reads: CASRLNRQGSGELFF. The CDR3, as DNA: TGTGCCAGCAGACTAAACCGACAGGGGTCCGGGGAGCTGTTTTTT.

V and J are TRBV7-9 and TRBJ2-3; no firm D call. The V and J ends lost 5 bases and 8 bases respectively, with 8 bases between them. Germline V gene data show CDR1 as SEHNR and CDR2 as FQNEAQ (reference sequence). CDR3 size: 11 residues. The CDR3: CASSQRVTQYF. CDR3 sequence (DNA): TGTGCCAGCAGCCAAAGGGTTACGCAGTATTTT.

Comments on this clonotype: A read error may produce the germline difference seen at one junction end. The chain couples TRBV7-3 to TRBJ2-7, with D tentatively TRBD1 (9 bases). Germline CDR1 reads SGHTA; CDR2 reads FQGTGA. This CDR3 contains 15 residues. This CDR3 reads CASIPGGTGTHEQCF. In nucleotides, the CDR3 is TGTGCCAGCATCCCGGGGGGGACAGGGACCCACGAGCAGTGCTTC. The whole variable domain, remainder taken from reference TRBV7-3 and TRBJ2-7, is GAGVSQTPSNKVTEKGKYVELRCDPISGHTALYWYRQSLGQGPEFLIYFQGTGAADDSGLPNDRFFAVRPEGSVSTLKIQRTERGDSAVYLCASIPGGTGTHEQCFGPGTRLTVT.

This clonotype showed up many times. An end of the junction differs from the germline gene, which may be a read error. The chain is built from TRBV7-6 and TRBJ2-2, with 12 positions matching TRBD2. Germline V gives CDR1 SGHVS, CDR2 FNYEAQ. CDR3 length equals 15 residues. The CDR3 protein is CASSLAGGLAGELFF. The CDR3 nucleotides read TGTGCCAGCAGCCTAGCGGGAGGGCTCGCCGGGGAGCTGTTTTTT.

This clonotype was recorded at least ten times. V gene TRBV7-2 combines with J gene TRBJ2-5, with a tentative D call TRBD2 (5 bases). There are 15 residues in the CDR3. Trimming took 5 bases from V and 5 from J, leaving 18 bases between them. CDR1 is SGHTA, CDR2 FQGNSA, per germline. The CDR3, as DNA: TGTGCCAGCAGCACCAACTACGGGGTTCGGGAGACCCAGTACTTC. It yields the protein CASSTNYGVRETQYF.

This clonotype was seen a few times. J is TRBJ2-1 and V is TRBV12-3 or TRBV12-4; D is possibly TRBD2 (6 bases). Between the trimmed V and J ends, which lost 4 bases and 0 bases, there was a span of 7 bases. The CDR3 is made up of 14 amino acids. This chain's CDR3 is CASSSTSSYNEQFF. The DNA of the CDR3 is TGTGCCAGCAGTTCGACTAGCTCCTACAATGAGCAGTTCTTC.

This clonotype was found many times. V usage is TRBV3-1 and J usage is TRBJ2-7, with 12 bases matching TRBD2. CDR3 size: 16 residues. Losses at the gene ends were 4 bases for V and 5 bases for J; bases not matched to a gene: 9. Germline V gene data show CDR1 as LGHDT and CDR2 as YNNKEL (reference sequence). The CDR3 loop is CASSRRTSGGFDEQYF. CDR3 DNA: TGTGCCAGCAGCCGGCGTACTAGCGGGGGGTTCGACGAGCAGTACTTC.

This clonotype was recorded at least ten times. This chain joins TRBV5-1 and TRBJ2-3; TRBD1 might be the D (5 bases). Germline CDR1 and CDR2: SGHRS and YFSETQ. Trimming took 6 bases from V and 4 from J, leaving 15 bases between them. This CDR3 is 14 amino acids long. CDR3 region: CASTVQGQADTQYF. CDR3 coding DNA: TGCGCCAGCACAGTCCAGGGTCAAGCAGATACGCAGTATTTT.

This clonotype appeared many times. The J gene is TRBJ2-1, the V gene TRBV14; D is perhaps TRBD1 (5 bases). CDR3 length: 17 residues. Germline values: CDR1 SGHDN, CDR2 FVKESK. Trimming cost V 1 base and J 0 bases, with 13 bases left between them. This CDR3 reads CASSQGRLRVSYNEQFF. CDR3 DNA: TGTGCCAGCAGCCAAGGCCGGCTCAGGGTCTCCTACAATGAGCAGTTCTTC.

This clonotype was detected ten times or more. The chain links TRBV20-1 to TRBJ2-5; D perhaps matches TRBD1 (7 bases). Germline V lookup: CDR1 DFQATT, CDR2 SNEGSKA (reference sequence). The ends were cut back, 6 bases at V and 5 bases at J, with 22 bases in the middle. This CDR3 has 15 amino acids. This CDR3 reads CSAQGGEGTGETQYF. CDR3 DNA sequence: TGCAGTGCGCAGGGGGGAGAGGGGACGGGGGAGACCCAGTACTTC.

This clonotype was seen at least ten times. The chain uses TRBV9 and TRBJ2-7; 9 bases are a match to TRBD1. The germline V gene encodes CDR1 SGDLS and CDR2 YYNGEE. Trimming removed 4 bases from V and 2 bases from J; junction bases left unmatched: 10. The CDR3 totals 16 residues. CDR3 DNA: TGTGCCAGCAGCTTCAAACCTGGACAGGGGACCTACGAGCAGTACTTC. Encoded protein: CASSFKPGQGTYEQYF. The complete variable domain, with remaining parts taken from reference TRBV9 and TRBJ2-7, reads DSGVTQTPKHLITATGQRVTLRCSPRSGDLSVYWYQQSLDQGLQFLIQYYNGEERAKGNILERFSAQQFPDLHSELNLSSLELGDSALYFCASSFKPGQGTYEQYFGPGTRLTVT.

This clonotype was found many times. V and J are TRBV9 and TRBJ2-2, with D perhaps TRBD1 (6 bases). The CDR3 has 15 amino acids. Trimming removed 4 bases at V and 0 bases at J, with 10 bases between. The germline CDR1 and CDR2 sequences are SGDLS and YYNGEE. The CDR3 DNA follows: TGTGCCAGCAGCTTCGGACAGACGAACACCGGGGAGCTGTTTTTT. Translated, it gives CASSFGQTNTGELFF. Looking up the rest from reference TRBV9 and TRBJ2-2 gives the full variable domain: DSGVTQTPKHLITATGQRVTLRCSPRSGDLSVYWYQQSLDQGLQFLIQYYNGEERAKGNILERFSAQQFPDLHSELNLSSLELGDSALYFCASSFGQTNTGELFFGEGSRLTVL.

In this sample, this clonotype turned up many times. The V gene is TRBV3-1, the J gene TRBJ2-3; 10 nucleotides agree with TRBD2. V trimming: 5 bases; J trimming: 6 bases; junction bases outside the gene matches: 11. CDR1 is LGHDT, CDR2 YNNKEL, per germline (reference sequence). CDR3 length: 16 amino acids. The CDR3 loop is CASSLRQRGGGDTQYF. DNA of the CDR3: TGTGCCAGCAGCTTGCGGCAGCGGGGGGGAGGGGATACGCAGTATTTT.